This TCR beta chain was identified in a study of post-analysis software for immune sequencing data. Study outcomes and limitations: Significantly lower normalized Chao1 diversity was found in patients with multiple sclerosis relative to controls. F measure showed strong co-clustering of same-batch samples. Four or five TRBV segments were more frequent in patients than controls; TRBV5-6, TRBV5-1 and TRBV20-1 belonged to this group.

The V end was cut by 3 bases, the J end by 2 bases, with 13 bases between. The CDR3 is 16 residues long. Germline lookup yields CDR1 LGHDT and CDR2 YNNKEL (reference sequence). Turning to this clonotype: Antigen specificity is unknown.

TCR beta cDNA libraries included unique molecular identifiers. TCRdb reprocessed the PCR reads via MiXCR and lists one record per CDR3 protein. The sample yields 750,000 to 950,000 distinct CDR3 sequences, about 53% seen once. The rearrangement uses TRBV3-1 and TRBJ1-4, with D tentatively TRBD1 (6 bases). The receptor comes from a girl under 18 with multiple sclerosis. The sequenced material came from blood. The CDR3 coding sequence is TGTGCCAGCAGCCACACGGGGGCGCGTACTAATGAAAAACTGTTTTTT. Translation gives CASSHTGARTNEKLFF.